This TCR beta chain was identified in a study of a mutant IDH1 vaccine in newly diagnosed glioma. Study as a whole: Vaccination of patients was performed eight times, in weeks 1, 3, 5, 7, 11, 15, 19 and 23. The start of vaccination came 4-6 weeks after radiotherapy alone, or with temozolomide cycles. Beforehand, treatment had been radiotherapy, temozolomide, or both; the majority received both. Whole-study findings and limits: Any relationship between pseudoprogression and changes in top peripheral T cell clonotypes seemed absent.

Time point denoted: week 23, last vaccination. In the vaccine, a single dose held 300 ug of the mutant IDH1 20-mer peptide, along with topical imiquimod. Libraries were prepared by immunoSEQ multiplex PCR; TCRdb keeps only in-frame clonotypes and omits some of them. The table has 60,000 or so clones, roughly 85% seen once. As to this clone: Its antigen remains unknown.

The germline V gene has CDR1 SGHKS and CDR2 YYEKEE (reference sequence). V lost 4 bases and J lost 4; bases outside the gene matches: 14. This CDR3 comprises 17 residues. The chain uses TRBV5-5 and TRBJ1-3, with 7 bases matching TRBD1. Sample: PBMCs, taken from a glioma patient whose treatment included an IDH1 peptide vaccine. The TCR comes from a man aged 25-45 years with glioma. For the CDR3, the DNA is TGTGCCAGCAGCCGGGGACAGCCCGGTGAGGAGGGAAACACCATATATTTT. Translation: CASSRGQPGEEGNTIYF.